These T cell receptor beta chains were read from a single sample in a study of cytomegalovirus exposure and HLA in healthy donors. Sequencing used immunoSEQ multiplex PCR; TCRdb keeps in-frame clones, though not all of them. The sample holds tens of thousands of clones, roughly 72% seen once. The source material was PBMCs. The source is a woman in her 50s in good health and CMV-seropositive. The CDR3 runs from the conserved cysteine through the conserved F or W. A D gene is named only where the DNA matches it firmly. Not every row has a clone size; where given, it reads once, few, many or a size class.

>TRBD1|-|TRBJ1-2|TRBV6-5
TGTGCCAGCAGGAGCGACAGGGGTTACCCCTTC
CASRSDRGYPF
>-|-|TRBJ1-5|TRBV19
TGTGCCAGTAGTATATCGGGCAATCAGCCCCAGCATTTT
CASSISGNQPQHF
>TRBD1|few|TRBJ2-7|TRBV11-1
TGTGCCAGCAGCAAAGGACAGGGGAAGGGGTACGAGCAGTACTTC
CASSKGQGKGYEQYF
>-|-|TRBJ1-1|TRBV5-6
TGTGCCAGCAGCTTGCCCCGACTTTTTAGTACCACTGAAGCTTTCTTT
CASSLPRLFSTTEAFF
>TRBD2|-|TRBJ2-3|TRBV6-4
TGTGCCAGCAGCCGTCTAGCGGGCGAGCAAGGAGATACGCAGTATTTT
CASSRLAGEQGDTQYF
>-|-|TRBJ2-1|TRBV2
TGTGCCAGCGGACTACTTCGTCGAGGGAACAATGAGCAGTTCTTC
CASGLLRRGNNEQFF
>-|-|TRBJ2-3|TRBV18
TGTGCCAGCTCACCACCGACGGGAGTCAAAGATACGCAGTATTTT
CASSPPTGVKDTQYF
>TRBD2|-|TRBJ2-7|TRBV7-8
TGTGCCAGCAGCTTACAGGGAGGTGTTACTAGCGGACCCTACGAGCAGTACTTC
CASSLQGGVTSGPYEQYF
>-|-|TRBJ1-1|TRBV18
TGTGCCAGCTCAGTCTATCCGTCGAACACTGAAGCTTTCTTT
CASSVYPSNTEAFF
>-|-|TRBJ2-5|TRBV11-2
TGTGCCAGCAGCTTTGGGCAACAAGAGACCCAGTACTTC
CASSFGQQETQYF
>-|-|TRBJ1-3|TRBV30
TGTGCCTGGAGTGTACGAGGGGGCTCTGGAAACACCATATATTTT
CAWSVRGGSGNTIYF
>TRBD1|-|TRBJ2-7|TRBV9
TGTGCCAGCAGCGTAGAGGGACAGGGTGTGCAGTACTTC
CASSVEGQGVQYF
>-|-|TRBJ1-2|TRBV6-4
TGTGCCAGCAGTGAGGGGGAGGGAGGCTACACCTTC
CASSEGEGGYTF
>TRBD1|-|TRBJ2-7|TRBV18
TGTGCCAGCTCACGTGGGACAGATTACGAGCAGTACTTC
CASSRGTDYEQYF
>TRBD2|-|TRBJ2-3|TRBV19
TGTGCCAGTCGACCGGGGCGGGGGAGCACAGATACGCAGTATTTT
CASRPGRGSTDTQYF
>-|once|TRBJ1-1|TRBV2
TGTGCCAGCAGGGGGATTACAGGGAAAGGAGGCACTGAAGCTTTCTTT
CASRGITGKGGTEAFF
>-|once|TRBJ2-1|TRBV27
TGTGCCAGCAGTTTAAGCGGAGCCCTGGAGGGGCTCTCCTACAATGAGCAGTTCTTC
CASSLSGALEGLSYNEQFF
>TRBD1|-|TRBJ1-2|TRBV11-3
TGTGCCAGCAGCCAAACCGGGACAGGGGTCCGTCGCTATGGCTACACCTTC
CASSQTGTGVRRYGYTF
>TRBD1|-|TRBJ1-4|TRBV25-1
TGTGCCAGCAGATCTTTGATTACAGGGGGCAATGAAAAACTGTTTTTT
CASRSLITGGNEKLFF
>TRBD1|few|TRBJ2-7|TRBV5-6
TGTGCCAGCAGCCCGGGACAGCCTGGGGAGCAGTACTTC
CASSPGQPGEQYF
>TRBD1|-|TRBJ2-7|TRBV9
TGTGCCAGCAGCACCCGACAGGGGGGCTTGGACGAGCAGTACTTC
CASSTRQGGLDEQYF
>-|-|TRBJ2-7|TRBV27
TGTGCCAGCAGTTCCTCCTTACAGGCCTGGGCCTACGAGCAGTACTTC
CASSSSLQAWAYEQYF
>-|-|TRBJ2-7|TRBV27
TGTGCCAGCATGGGCAGAGTCTCTGGCGAGCAGTACTTC
CASMGRVSGEQYF
>-|-|TRBJ2-1|TRBV11-2
TGTGCCAGCAGCTTAGATCGTAATTATCTCGGCAATGAGCAGTTCTTC
CASSLDRNYLGNEQFF
>-|-|TRBJ1-1|TRBV27
TGTGCCAGCAGTTTCATTGGGGGGGGGACTGAAGCTTTCTTT
CASSFIGGGTEAFF
>TRBD2|few|TRBJ2-5|TRBV11-3
TGTGCCAGCAGCTTAGGTCTAGCGGGAGTGGCCCAGTACTTC
CASSLGLAGVAQYF
>TRBD2|-|TRBJ2-5|TRBV19
TGTGCCAGTAGCTCCGCGGGACTAGCGGGAGGGCGTGGTGAAATTGAGACCCAGTACTTC
CASSSAGLAGGRGEIETQYF
>TRBD2|-|TRBJ2-1|TRBV14
TGTGCCAGCAGCCAAGTGGGACTAGCGGGGAATGAGCAGTTCTTC
CASSQVGLAGNEQFF
>-|-|TRBJ1-3|TRBV6-5
TGTGCCAGCAGTTACGGAGTCACCTTCTCTGGAAACACCATATATTTT
CASSYGVTFSGNTIYF
>TRBD2|-|TRBJ2-5|TRBV30
TGTGCCTGGACCCAAGGAGCGGGGGTCGAGACCCAGTACTTC
CAWTQGAGVETQYF
>-|few|TRBJ2-5|TRBV29-1
TGCAGCGGTAAGACAGGCGGCGAGACCCAGTACTTC
CSGKTGGETQYF
>TRBD2|once|TRBJ2-1|TRBV6-6
TGTGCCAGCACGCTCCTCGCGGGAGGACCCTACAATGAGCAGTTCTTC
CASTLLAGGPYNEQFF
>-|-|TRBJ1-1|TRBV6-5
TGTGCCAGCAAAGAGATGGCAGGGAAGGTCACTGAAGCTTTCTTT
CASKEMAGKVTEAFF
>TRBD1|-|TRBJ1-2|TRBV5-4
TGTGCCAGCAGCCCCACAGGGGGCAACTATGGCTACACCTTC
CASSPTGGNYGYTF
>-|-|TRBJ2-7|TRBV6-6
TGTGCCAGCAGTCTACACAGTTACGAGCAGTACTTC
CASSLHSYEQYF
>-|-|TRBJ2-5|TRBV21-1
TGTGCCAGCAGCAATGAGCGGGAGGGGGAGACCCAGTACTTC
CASSNEREGETQYF
>-|-|TRBJ1-4|TRBV4-1
TGCGCCAGCAGCCAAGCGGAGGGGTTCTCGGGAGAAAAACTGTTTTTT
CASSQAEGFSGEKLFF
>-|-|TRBJ2-7|TRBV4-2
TGTGCCAGCAGCCAAGATAGTAAGGGGGCCTACGAGCAGTACTTC
CASSQDSKGAYEQYF
>-|-|TRBJ1-1|TRBV5-4
TGTGCCAGCAGCTTGGATCGCACACCGAACACTGAAGCTTTCTTT
CASSLDRTPNTEAFF
>TRBD1|once|TRBJ2-1|TRBV20-1
TGCAGTGCTCCAGGGGGCTCTGAGCAGTTCTTC
CSAPGGSEQFF
>-|-|TRBJ2-2|TRBV9
TGTGCCAGCAGCGTAGGGGTAGGGGATGGGAACACCGGGGAGCTGTTTTTT
CASSVGVGDGNTGELFF
>TRBD1|-|TRBJ2-7|TRBV14
TGTGCCAGCAGCCCCCGGGACAGGGGGCGAAGGGTCGAGCAGTACTTC
CASSPRDRGRRVEQYF